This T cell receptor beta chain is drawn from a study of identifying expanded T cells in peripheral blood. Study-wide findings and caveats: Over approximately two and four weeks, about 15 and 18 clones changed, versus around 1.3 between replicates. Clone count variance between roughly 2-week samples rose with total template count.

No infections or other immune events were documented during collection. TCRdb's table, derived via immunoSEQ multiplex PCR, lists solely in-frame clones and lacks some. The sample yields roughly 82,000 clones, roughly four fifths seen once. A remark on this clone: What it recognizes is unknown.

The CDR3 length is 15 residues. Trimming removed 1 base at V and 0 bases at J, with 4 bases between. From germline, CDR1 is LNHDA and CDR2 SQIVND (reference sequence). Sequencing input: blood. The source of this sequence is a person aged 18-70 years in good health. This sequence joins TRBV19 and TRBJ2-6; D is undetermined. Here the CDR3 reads CASSIVTSGANVLTF. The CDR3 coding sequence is TGTGCCAGTAGTATAGTGACCTCTGGGGCCAACGTCCTGACTTTC.